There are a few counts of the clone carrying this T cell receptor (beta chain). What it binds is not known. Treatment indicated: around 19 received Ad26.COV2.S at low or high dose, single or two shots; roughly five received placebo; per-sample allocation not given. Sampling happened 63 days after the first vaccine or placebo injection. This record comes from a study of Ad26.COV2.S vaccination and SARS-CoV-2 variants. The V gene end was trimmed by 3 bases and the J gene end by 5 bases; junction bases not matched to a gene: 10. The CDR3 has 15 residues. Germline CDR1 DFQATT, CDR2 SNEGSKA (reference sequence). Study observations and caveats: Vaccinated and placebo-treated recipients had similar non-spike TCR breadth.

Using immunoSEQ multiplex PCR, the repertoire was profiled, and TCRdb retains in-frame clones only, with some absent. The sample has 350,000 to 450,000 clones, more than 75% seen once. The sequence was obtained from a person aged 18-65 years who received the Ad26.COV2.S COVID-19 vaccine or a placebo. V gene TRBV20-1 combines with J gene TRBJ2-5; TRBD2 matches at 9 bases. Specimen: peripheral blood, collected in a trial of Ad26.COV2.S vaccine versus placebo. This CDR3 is CSASRRRGGLETQYF. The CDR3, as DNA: TGCAGTGCTAGTAGGAGGCGGGGGGGCCTTGAGACCCAGTACTTC.